Listed here are 21 T cell receptor beta chains from one sample, sequenced in a study of breast tumors, draining lymph nodes, adjacent tissues. TCRdb re-derived calls from the multiplex PCR reads in MiXCR, one entry per CDR3 protein. The data contain around 250,000 distinct CDR3 sequences, nearly 35% of them singletons. Axillary draining lymph nodes of breast cancer patients supplied the node samples. What was sequenced was axillary lymph node tissue. These receptor sequences come from a female donor with breast cancer. Some clones in this sample may be carry-over from other donors' samples.

This chain links TRBV10-3 with TRBJ1-5, with a tentative D call TRBD1 (5 bases). V was trimmed by 6 bases and J by 2 bases, leaving 17 bases between them. The CDR3 is made up of 16 amino acids. The V gene's germline CDR1 is ENHRY and CDR2 SYGVKD. DNA for the CDR3: TGTGCCATCAGCCCTCGGTTAGGGGTGGGCAATCAGCCCCAGCATTTT. This gives the protein CAISPRLGVGNQPQHF.

This clonotype has more than one count but fewer than ten. The gene calls are TRBV28 and TRBJ2-3, with D possibly TRBD2 on 5 matching bases. Trimming took off 10 bases at V and 6 bases at J, with 17 bases between the two ends. CDR3 length: 13 residues. CDR1 and CDR2 (germline): MDHEN, SYDVKM. The DNA for the CDR3 is TGTGCCATCGCCCTGGGAGTAGGGGATACGCAGTATTTT. This translates into CAIALGVGDTQYF.

The sample holds a few counts of this clonotype. The chain joins TRBV11-2 to TRBJ2-2, with D possibly matching TRBD1 (5 bases). This CDR3 region has 15 residues. Deletions cut 0 bases from V and 7 bases from J, with 12 bases between. Germline values: CDR1 SGHAT, CDR2 FQNNGV. The CDR3: CASSLENRPGGELFF. Here the CDR3 DNA reads TGTGCCAGCAGCTTAGAGAACAGGCCCGGCGGGGAGCTGTTTTTT.

This clonotype was counted at least ten times. The genes are TRBV6-5 and TRBJ1-4; no firm D call. Germline-derived CDR1 and CDR2 are MNHEY and SVGAGI. V gave up 5 bases and J gave up 5 bases, with 15 bases separating them. The CDR3 has 15 amino acids. The CDR3 is CASSPLGRRNEKLFF. The CDR3 DNA reads TGTGCCAGCAGTCCACTCGGCAGGAGGAATGAAAAACTGTTTTTT.

Turning to this clonotype: A single base separates this from a much larger clone, so it may be a read error. The chain has TRBV12-3 or TRBV12-4 and TRBJ1-3; no clear D gene. This CDR3 is 13 amino acids long. V was clipped by 8 bases and J by 6 bases, with 14 bases between them. Here the CDR3 reads CASRSYPPNTIYF. CDR3 nucleotide sequence: TGTGCCAGCCGCTCCTACCCTCCAAACACCATATATTTT.

This clonotype was seen repeatedly, ten times or more. The rearrangement uses TRBV7-6 and TRBJ1-4; 8 bases line up with TRBD1. The V and J ends lost 3 bases and 5 bases, in that order; junction bases with no gene match: 14. Germline CDR1 and CDR2: SGHVS and FNYEAQ. The CDR3 length is 18 residues. Here the CDR3 reads CASSLAPGQAISNEKLFF. The CDR3 DNA is TGTGCCAGCAGCTTGGCCCCGGGACAGGCGATTTCGAATGAAAAACTGTTTTTT.

This clonotype was seen at least ten times. The gene calls are TRBV7-2 and TRBJ2-1; TRBD2 agrees at 11 bases. There are 15 residues in the CDR3. V shed 1 base, J shed 8 bases, and the junction held 4 bases outside the gene matches. Germline V gives CDR1 SGHTA, CDR2 FQGNSA. The CDR3 DNA reads as TGTGCCAGCAGCTTAGTAGGGACTAGCGGAGATGAGCAGTTCTTC. Protein: CASSLVGTSGDEQFF.

To note about this clonotype: A much larger clone differs from this one at a single base, so this may be a read error. The V gene is TRBV28, the J gene TRBJ2-2, with D perhaps given as TRBD1 or TRBD2 (5 bases each). Germline values: CDR1 MDHEN, CDR2 SYDVKM. The germline V and J ends were trimmed by 6 bases and 6 bases, with 8 bases remaining between them. This CDR3 has 12 amino acids. DNA of the CDR3: TGTGCCAGCAGGGGGGTCGCCGGGGAGCTGTTTTTT. Encoded protein: CASRGVAGELFF.

In this sample, this clonotype turned up many times. The chain carries TRBV11-1 and TRBJ2-1; no firm D call. This CDR3 is built from 15 residues. Germline V gives CDR1 SGHAT, CDR2 FQDESV (reference sequence). Trimming removed 1 base at V and 6 bases at J, with 13 bases between. The DNA of the CDR3 is TGTGCCAGCAGCTTAGGTCCCAGCGAGATCAATGAGCAGTTCTTC. Its translation is CASSLGPSEINEQFF.

Ten or more counts support this clonotype. The gene calls are TRBV2 and TRBJ2-7, with D possibly TRBD2 on 6 matching bases. V shed 7 bases and J shed 6 bases, with 10 bases lying between them. CDR3 length equals 11 residues. From germline, CDR1 is SNHLY and CDR2 FYNNEI. CDR3 nucleotide sequence: TGTGCCAGCATCGGGGGTCTCGAGCAGTACTTC. Encoded protein: CASIGGLEQYF. The entire variable domain, with the rest obtained from reference TRBV2 and TRBJ2-7, is as follows: EPEVTQTPSHQVTQMGQEVILRCVPISNHLYFYWYRQILGQKVEFLVSFYNNEISEKSEIFDDQFSVERPDGSNFTLKIRSTKLEDSAMYFCASIGGLEQYFGPGTRLTVT.

This clonotype was seen ten or more times. This chain connects TRBV5-6 to TRBJ2-7; D uncertain. Trimming took off 1 base at V and 5 bases at J, with 4 bases between the two ends. Germline V gene sequence: CDR1 SGHDT, CDR2 YYEEEE. The CDR3 sequence is 11 residues long. The CDR3 here is CASSLNDEQYF. The CDR3 DNA reads TGTGCCAGCAGCTTGAACGACGAGCAGTACTTC.

This clonotype was recorded at least ten times. This chain joins TRBV10-2 and TRBJ1-2; TRBD1 matches at 9 bases. CDR1 WSHSY and CDR2 SAAADI come from the germline V gene. With 1 base clipped from V and 8 bases from J, the junction kept 5 bases outside the gene matches. The CDR3 has 14 residues. CDR3 in amino acids: CASSEYRGQDGYTF. CDR3 nucleotides: TGCGCCAGCAGTGAGTACAGGGGGCAGGACGGCTACACCTTC.

This chain links TRBV6-6 with TRBJ1-5; TRBD1 aligns across 7 bases. The CDR3 has 13 amino acids. J lost 11 bases, V lost 7 bases, and 11 bases had no gene match. Germline CDR1 MNHNY, CDR2 SVGAGI (reference sequence). The CDR3 sequence is CASTTGVRETQHF. DNA for the CDR3: TGTGCCAGCACTACAGGGGTCCGGGAGACCCAGCATTTT.

This clonotype has a handful of counts. The chain joins TRBV19 to TRBJ2-3; 9 bases agree with TRBD1. CDR3 size: 14 residues. The V segment lost 8 bases and the J segment 5 bases; nucleotides outside the gene matches: 8. CDR1 is LNHDA and CDR2 is SQIVND in the germline V gene (reference sequence). The CDR3 nucleotides read TGTGCCAGTGGTCTAGGGACAGGGAAAGATACGCAGTATTTT. This sequence encodes CASGLGTGKDTQYF.

The sample holds many counts of this clonotype. This chain uses TRBV20-1 with TRBJ2-5; 9 bases line up with TRBD1. V gave up 2 bases and J gave up 5 bases; unmatched junction bases: 6. In germline, CDR1 is DFQATT, CDR2 SNEGSKA (reference sequence). CDR3 size: 14 residues. CDR3 region: CSARRQGGTETQYF. In DNA, the CDR3 is TGCAGTGCTAGACGACAGGGGGGCACGGAGACCCAGTACTTC.

This rearrangement joins TRBV20-1 to TRBJ2-3, with 10 bases that match TRBD2. This CDR3 comprises 16 residues. Losses at the gene ends were 0 bases for V and 2 bases for J; bases not matched to a gene: 5. CDR1 is DFQATT, CDR2 SNEGSKA, per germline (reference sequence). The CDR3 DNA sequence: TGCAGTGCTAGAGAGTTAGCGGGGGGAACCACAGATACGCAGTATTTT. Translation: CSARELAGGTTDTQYF.

The table lists this clonotype with a few counts. This chain links TRBV6-2 or TRBV6-3 with TRBJ2-1, with 9 bases that match TRBD2. The CDR3 covers 18 residues. Trimming took 6 bases from V and 5 from J; bases not matched to a gene: 17. The germline V gene encodes CDR1 MNHEY and CDR2 SVGEGT. CDR3 loop: CASSPESAGGREDNEQFF. The CDR3 coding sequence is TGTGCCAGCAGCCCAGAATCGGCGGGAGGGCGTGAAGACAATGAGCAGTTCTTC.

This clonotype appeared many times. The chain couples TRBV2 to TRBJ2-2; D unclear. Trimming shortened V by 3 bases and J by 8 bases, and 10 bases separated the two germline ends. The germline gives CDR1 SNHLY, CDR2 FYNNEI. The CDR3 totals 13 residues. In DNA, the CDR3 is TGTGCCAGCAGTGAGACGTTAGGTGGGGAGCTGTTTTTT. The encoded protein is CASSETLGGELFF.

The chain uses TRBV20-1 and TRBJ2-5; TRBD1 aligns across 8 bases. CDR1 is DFQATT, CDR2 SNEGSKA, per germline (reference sequence). V shed 6 bases and J 5 bases; nucleotides not matched to a gene: 8. CDR3 length equals 13 residues. In nucleotides, the CDR3 is TGCAGTGCCTTGAGACAGGGGCGGGAGACCCAGTACTTC. Its translation: CSALRQGRETQYF.

In regard to this clonotype: This sequence may be a read error, since a much larger clone differs from it by one base. The chain is built from TRBV19 and TRBJ2-2; D is perhaps TRBD2 (6 bases). Germline lookup yields CDR1 LNHDA and CDR2 SQIVND (reference sequence). CDR3 size: 14 residues. The DNA for the CDR3 is TGTGCCAGTAGTATCCGTACCGTGGGCGGGGAGCTGGTTTTT. This translates into CASSIRTVGGELVF.

The gene calls are TRBV3-1 and TRBJ2-2; either TRBD1 or TRBD2 may fit D (6 bases each). Germline V gene lookup returns CDR1 LGHDT and CDR2 YNNKEL (reference sequence). The CDR3 sequence is 16 residues long. Trimming took 6 bases from V and 6 from J, leaving 20 bases between them. The CDR3 loop is CASRMRKQGGAGELFF. The CDR3 DNA is TGTGCCAGCAGAATGAGGAAACAGGGAGGAGCCGGGGAGCTGTTTTTT.